This entry features one T cell receptor beta chain sequence. The clone's antigen remains unknown. No base quality information exists; no much larger clone differs at one position. The source of the sample is a study of CD8+ T cells in alopecia areata (dated by TCRdb to about 2018). Regarding the complete study: The treated patients took part in an open-label pilot trial in which moderate-to-severe alopecia areata was treated with oral tofacitinib at 5 to 10 mg twice daily. The RNA source kit depended on sample type: the PAXgene miRNA kit for fixed scalp, the miRNeasy kit for PBMCs, and the RNeasy kit for mouse skin. Patients received tofacitinib for 6 to 18 months and were then followed off drug for 6 months to check for delayed response and recurrence. High-throughput TCRbeta sequencing was used to examine T cell clonal expansion in alopecia areata in both the C3H/HeJ mouse model and human patients. For the treated patients, the SALT score, which quantifies what percentage of scalp surface area is affected, served as the measure of disease severity. On the human side, TCRbeta sequencing was run on scalp tissue and on sorted CD4+ and CD8+ peripheral blood T cells from healthy controls and from alopecia areata patients with either patchy or totalis/universalis disease. Scalp clonality was compared among normal scalp (n=4), patchy alopecia areata scalp (n=8), and alopecia totalis/universalis scalp (n=8). immunoSEQ multiplex PCR using 35 Vbeta forward primers and 13 Jbeta reverse primers was used to amplify TCRbeta CDR3 regions. Tofacitinib-treated patients had biopsies at baseline and at 4 and 24 weeks of treatment, with a later scalp biopsy in several patients.

Based on the germline V gene, the CDR1 and CDR2 sequences are SNHLY and FYNNEI. The CDR3 has 10 amino acids, counting the end cysteine and phenylalanine. The kept DNA is CDR3 alone, 30 bases in frame from the first base. V is cut by 7 bases and J by 5 bases, and the space between the germline ends is 5 bases. The time point label here, explained by the study, means: more than three weeks on oral tofacitinib. In the paper's terms, the treatment or condition label means: oral pan-JAK inhibitor, 5-10 mg twice daily. Lesional scalp punch biopsies and peripheral blood were obtained from alopecia areata patients. PBMCs were separated by density centrifugation and stained for CD3, CD4 and CD8, after which CD4+ and CD8+ T cells were sorted on a FACSAria. Libraries were built with the immunoSEQ multiplex PCR assay. RNA was extracted from all samples and reverse transcribed into cDNA, which served as template for TCR sequencing. First-strand cDNA was synthesized with SuperScript III using a 2:1 mix of oligo-dT and random hexamers. Amplification bias was assessed with a synthetic immune receptor repertoire, and residual bias was removed computationally. The authors' analysis ran thus. Raw reads were preprocessed for error removal, and CDR3 was defined according to IMGT conventions as running from the conserved cysteine to phenylalanine. Clonality was computed as 1 minus the Shannon entropy, with the entropy normalized by log2 of the number of productive unique TCRs. Whether each scalp clone was CD4 or CD8 was inferred by checking scalp TCRbeta sequences against the CD4 and CD8 repertoires from sorted blood. As stored in TCRdb, this immuneACCESS dataset retains in-frame rearrangements with V and J assigned. A fraction of the clones does not appear; measured against another copy, unresolved V genes explain less than half of the discrepancy, and the remainder lacks a known reason. The DNA was the basis for D and trimming; V, J and clone size are from that table. The sample table holds fewer than 250,000 clones, of which 50% to 75% were seen once. The biggest ten clones account for roughly 4.2% of the sample.

Overall study results and their limits: During tofacitinib treatment, many expanded lesional clones stuck around in both scalp and blood, and this persistence may partly explain why relapse happens after treatment is stopped. Higher clonality and more expanded CD8+ clones were observed in lesional scalp than in normal scalp, particularly in alopecia totalis/universalis, a finding suggestive of antigenic drive. Compared with mice, TCR sequences shared between patients were less clear, possibly partly because of HLA diversity across the patient population. Unlike mouse skin, where gammadelta T cells dominate, normal human skin contains resident alphabeta T cells that get sequenced too, which complicates analysis of the scalp TCR repertoire. Scalp clonality and the number of expanded CD8+ clones among the top 100 scalp clones were significantly decreased by tofacitinib. Because the treated cohort was small and had only one nonresponder, larger studies are needed to examine links between baseline CD8+ expansion and response.

The V gene is TRBV2 and the J gene is TRBJ2-5; confidence is insufficient to name the D gene. The TCR comes from a human donor with alopecia areata. The starting material was CD4+ T cells sorted from blood, obtained at week 4, from a patient treated with tofacitinib. Here the CDR3 is given as CASKAETQYF. The DNA sequence is TGTGCCAGCAAGGCGGAGACCCAGTACTTC.